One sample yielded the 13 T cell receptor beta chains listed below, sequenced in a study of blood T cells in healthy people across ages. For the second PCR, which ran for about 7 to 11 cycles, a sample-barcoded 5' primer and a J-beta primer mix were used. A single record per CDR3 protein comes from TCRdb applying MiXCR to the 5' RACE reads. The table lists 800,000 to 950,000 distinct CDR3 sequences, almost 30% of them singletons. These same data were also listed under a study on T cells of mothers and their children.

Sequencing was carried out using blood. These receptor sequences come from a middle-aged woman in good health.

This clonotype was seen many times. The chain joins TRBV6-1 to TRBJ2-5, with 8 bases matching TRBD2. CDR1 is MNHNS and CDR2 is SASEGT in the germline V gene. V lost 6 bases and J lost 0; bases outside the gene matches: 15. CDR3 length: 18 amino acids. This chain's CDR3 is CASSGGGPTLPYQETQYF. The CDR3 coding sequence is TGTGCCAGCAGCGGCGGGGGGCCGACGTTGCCGTACCAAGAGACCCAGTACTTC.

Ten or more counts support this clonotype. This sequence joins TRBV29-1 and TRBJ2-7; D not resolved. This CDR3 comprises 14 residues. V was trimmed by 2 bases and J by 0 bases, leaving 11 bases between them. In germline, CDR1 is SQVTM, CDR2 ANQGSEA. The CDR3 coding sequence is TGCAGCGTTGAATCGGCAGAACTCTCCTACGAGCAGTACTTC. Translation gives CSVESAELSYEQYF.

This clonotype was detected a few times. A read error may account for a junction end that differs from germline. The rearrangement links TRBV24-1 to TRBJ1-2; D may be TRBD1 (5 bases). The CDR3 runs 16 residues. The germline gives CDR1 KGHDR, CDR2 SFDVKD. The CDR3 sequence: CATRDSGMAGLGGYTF. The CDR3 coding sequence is TGTGCCACCAGGGATTCAGGGATGGCAGGTCTGGGTGGCTACACCTTC.

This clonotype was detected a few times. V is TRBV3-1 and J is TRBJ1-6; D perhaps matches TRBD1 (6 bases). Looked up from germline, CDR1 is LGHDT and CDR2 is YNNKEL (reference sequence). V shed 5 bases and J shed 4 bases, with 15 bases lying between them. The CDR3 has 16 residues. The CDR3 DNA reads TGTGCCAGCAGCACGCCTGGGGGCAGTTATAATTCACCCCTCCACTTT. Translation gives CASSTPGGSYNSPLHF.

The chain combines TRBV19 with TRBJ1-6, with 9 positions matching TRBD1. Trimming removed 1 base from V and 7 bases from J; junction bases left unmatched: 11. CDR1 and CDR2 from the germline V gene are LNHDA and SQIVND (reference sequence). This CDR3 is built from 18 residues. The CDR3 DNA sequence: TGTGCCAGTAGTATAGGGGGGCCTCGGACAGGGGTGAATTCACCCCTCCACTTT. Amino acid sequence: CASSIGGPRTGVNSPLHF. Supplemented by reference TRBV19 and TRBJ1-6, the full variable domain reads DGGITQSPKYLFRKEGQNVTLSCEQNLNHDAMYWYRQDPGQGLRLIYYSQIVNDFQKGDIAEGYSVSREKKESFPLTVTSAQKNPTAFYLCASSIGGPRTGVNSPLHFGNGTRLTVT.

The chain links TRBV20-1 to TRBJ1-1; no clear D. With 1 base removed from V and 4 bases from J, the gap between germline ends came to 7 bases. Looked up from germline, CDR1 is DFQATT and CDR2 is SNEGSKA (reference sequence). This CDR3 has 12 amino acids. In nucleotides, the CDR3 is TGCAGTGCTAGAGGGGGTAGCACTGAAGCTTTCTTT. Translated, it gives CSARGGSTEAFF.

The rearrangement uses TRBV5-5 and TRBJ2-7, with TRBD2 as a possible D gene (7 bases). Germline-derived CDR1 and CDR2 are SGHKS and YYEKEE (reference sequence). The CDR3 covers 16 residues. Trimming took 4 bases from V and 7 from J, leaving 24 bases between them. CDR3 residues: CASSPSGGTSYNEQYF. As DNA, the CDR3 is TGTGCCAGCAGCCCATCGGGGGGCACCTCCTACAATGAGCAGTACTTC.

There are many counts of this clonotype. The CDR3 DNA reads as TGCAGCGTTGACGGTCAGGGACTGTATGGCTACACCTTC. Protein sequence: CSVDGQGLYGYTF. V and J are TRBV29-1 and TRBJ1-2, with D tentatively TRBD1 (5 bases). Germline V lookup: CDR1 SQVTM, CDR2 ANQGSEA. The CDR3 is made up of 13 amino acids. Trimming took off 3 bases at V and 5 bases at J, with 13 bases between the two ends.

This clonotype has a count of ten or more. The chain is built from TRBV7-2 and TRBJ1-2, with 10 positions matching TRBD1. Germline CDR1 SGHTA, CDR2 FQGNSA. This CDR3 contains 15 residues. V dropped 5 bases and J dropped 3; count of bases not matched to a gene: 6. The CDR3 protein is CASSPGTGVDYGYTF. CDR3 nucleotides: TGTGCCAGCAGCCCTGGGACAGGGGTGGACTATGGCTACACCTTC.

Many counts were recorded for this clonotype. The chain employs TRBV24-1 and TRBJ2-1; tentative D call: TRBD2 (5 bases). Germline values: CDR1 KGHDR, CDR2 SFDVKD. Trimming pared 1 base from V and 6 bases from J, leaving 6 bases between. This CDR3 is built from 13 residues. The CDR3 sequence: CATSDFLANEQFF. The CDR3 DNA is TGTGCCACCAGTGATTTCCTAGCCAATGAGCAGTTCTTC.

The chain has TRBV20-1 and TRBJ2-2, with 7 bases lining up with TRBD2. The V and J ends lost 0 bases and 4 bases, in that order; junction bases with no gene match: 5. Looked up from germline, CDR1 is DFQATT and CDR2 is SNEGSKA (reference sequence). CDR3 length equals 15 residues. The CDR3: CSARDAGGGTGELFF. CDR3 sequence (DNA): TGCAGTGCTAGAGATGCGGGCGGGGGCACCGGGGAGCTGTTTTTT.

The chain's CDR3 is CASSQDRITGEAFF. As DNA, the CDR3 is TGCGCCAGCAGCCAAGATCGAATCACAGGTGAAGCTTTCTTT. The chain employs TRBV4-3 and TRBJ1-1, with a tentative D call TRBD1 (5 bases). V gave up 0 bases and J gave up 7 bases, with 12 bases separating them. The length of the CDR3 is 14 residues. In germline, CDR1 is LGHNA, CDR2 YSLEER.

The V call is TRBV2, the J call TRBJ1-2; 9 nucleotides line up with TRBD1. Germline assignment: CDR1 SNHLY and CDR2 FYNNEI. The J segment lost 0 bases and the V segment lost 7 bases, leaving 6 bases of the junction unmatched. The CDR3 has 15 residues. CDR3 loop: CASKRTGATNYGYTF. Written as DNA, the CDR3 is TGTGCCAGCAAAAGGACAGGGGCGACTAACTATGGCTACACCTTC.